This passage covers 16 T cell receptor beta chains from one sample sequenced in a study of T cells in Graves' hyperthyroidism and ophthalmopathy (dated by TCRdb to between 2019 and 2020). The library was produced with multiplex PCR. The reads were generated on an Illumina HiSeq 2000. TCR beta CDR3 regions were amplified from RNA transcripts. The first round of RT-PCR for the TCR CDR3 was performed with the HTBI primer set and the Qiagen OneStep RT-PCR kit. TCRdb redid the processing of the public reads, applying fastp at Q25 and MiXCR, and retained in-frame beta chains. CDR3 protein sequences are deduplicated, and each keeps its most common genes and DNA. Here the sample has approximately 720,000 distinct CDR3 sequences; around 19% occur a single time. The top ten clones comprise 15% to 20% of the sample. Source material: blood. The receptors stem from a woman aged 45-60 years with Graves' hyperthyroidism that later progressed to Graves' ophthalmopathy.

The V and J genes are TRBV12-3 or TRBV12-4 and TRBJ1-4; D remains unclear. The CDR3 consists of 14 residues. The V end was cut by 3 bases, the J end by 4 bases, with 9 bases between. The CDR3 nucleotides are TGTGCCAGCAGTTTTTTACAAAGTAATGAAAAACTGTTTTTT. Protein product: CASSFLQSNEKLFF.

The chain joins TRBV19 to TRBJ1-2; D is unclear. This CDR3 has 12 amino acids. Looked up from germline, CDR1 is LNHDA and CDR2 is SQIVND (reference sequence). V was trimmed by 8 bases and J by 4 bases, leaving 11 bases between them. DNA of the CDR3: TGTGCCAGTCTCGACGGAGCCTATGGCTACACCTTC. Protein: CASLDGAYGYTF.

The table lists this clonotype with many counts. The CDR3 DNA reads as TGTGCCAGCAGCTTAGCTCGGGGGGCTTTTAGCACAGATACGCAGTATTTT. Amino acids: CASSLARGAFSTDTQYF. The rearrangement joins TRBV11-3 to TRBJ2-3; tentative D call: TRBD2 (7 bases). The CDR3 has 17 amino acids. CDR1 is SGHNT, CDR2 YENEEA, per germline. V was trimmed by 1 base and J by 0 bases, leaving 14 bases between them.

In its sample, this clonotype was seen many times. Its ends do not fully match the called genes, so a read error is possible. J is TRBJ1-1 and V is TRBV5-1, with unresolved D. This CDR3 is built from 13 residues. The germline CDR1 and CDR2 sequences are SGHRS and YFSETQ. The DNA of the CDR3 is TGTGCCAGCAGCTTCCGGGAGGGCACTGAAGCTTTCTTT. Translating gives CASSFREGTEAFF.

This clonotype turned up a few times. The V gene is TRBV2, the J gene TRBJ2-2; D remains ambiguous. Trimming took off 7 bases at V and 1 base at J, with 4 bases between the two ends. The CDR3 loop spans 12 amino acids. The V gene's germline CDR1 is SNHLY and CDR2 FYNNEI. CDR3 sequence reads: CASTKNTGELFF. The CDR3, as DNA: TGTGCCAGCACCAAGAACACCGGGGAGCTGTTTTTT. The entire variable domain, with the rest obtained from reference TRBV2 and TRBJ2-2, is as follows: EPEVTQTPSHQVTQMGQEVILRCVPISNHLYFYWYRQILGQKVEFLVSFYNNEISEKSEIFDDQFSVERPDGSNFTLKIRSTKLEDSAMYFCASTKNTGELFFGEGSRLTVL.

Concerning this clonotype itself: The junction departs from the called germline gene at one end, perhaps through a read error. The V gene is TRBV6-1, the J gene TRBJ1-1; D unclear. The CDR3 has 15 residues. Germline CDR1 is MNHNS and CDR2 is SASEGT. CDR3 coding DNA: TGTGCCGGCAGTGAAACGCCGCGGACGGTAACTGAAGCTTTCTTT. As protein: CAGSETPRTVTEAFF.

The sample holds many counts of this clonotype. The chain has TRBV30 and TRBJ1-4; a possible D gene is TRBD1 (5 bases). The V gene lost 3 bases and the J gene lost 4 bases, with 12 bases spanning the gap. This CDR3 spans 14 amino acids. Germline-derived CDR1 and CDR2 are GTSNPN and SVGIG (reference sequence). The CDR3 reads CAWSEGAINEKLFF. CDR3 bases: TGTGCCTGGAGCGAAGGGGCGATTAATGAAAAACTGTTTTTT.

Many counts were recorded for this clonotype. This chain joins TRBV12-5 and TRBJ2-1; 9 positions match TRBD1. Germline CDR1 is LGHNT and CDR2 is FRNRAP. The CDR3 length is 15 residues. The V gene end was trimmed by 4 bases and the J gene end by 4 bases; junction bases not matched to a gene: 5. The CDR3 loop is CASGSTGGPYNEQFF. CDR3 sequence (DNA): TGTGCTAGTGGTTCAACAGGGGGCCCATACAATGAGCAGTTCTTC.

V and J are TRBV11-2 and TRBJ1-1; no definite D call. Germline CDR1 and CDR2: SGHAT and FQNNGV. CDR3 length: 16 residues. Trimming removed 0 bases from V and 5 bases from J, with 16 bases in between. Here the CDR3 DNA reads TGTGCCAGCAGCTTAGATCCGGGCAGACGAACGACTGAAGCTTTCTTT. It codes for CASSLDPGRRTTEAFF.

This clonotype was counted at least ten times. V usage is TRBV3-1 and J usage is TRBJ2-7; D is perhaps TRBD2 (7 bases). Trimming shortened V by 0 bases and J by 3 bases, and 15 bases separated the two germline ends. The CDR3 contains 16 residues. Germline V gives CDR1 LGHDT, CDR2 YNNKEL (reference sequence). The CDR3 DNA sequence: TGTGCCAGCAGCCAAGATCCCCTCGGGGGGCTCTACGAGCAGTACTTC. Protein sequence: CASSQDPLGGLYEQYF.

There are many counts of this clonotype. CDR3 in DNA: TGTGCCAGCAGCTTAACATACATGACAGGGGTGGCCACCGGGGAGCTGTTTTTT. Translated, it gives CASSLTYMTGVATGELFF. This sequence joins TRBV11-2 and TRBJ2-2; 8 nucleotides align to TRBD1. J gave up 4 bases and V 2 bases, and 12 bases lay outside the gene matches. The CDR3 loop spans 18 amino acids. Germline CDR1 and CDR2: SGHAT and FQNNGV.

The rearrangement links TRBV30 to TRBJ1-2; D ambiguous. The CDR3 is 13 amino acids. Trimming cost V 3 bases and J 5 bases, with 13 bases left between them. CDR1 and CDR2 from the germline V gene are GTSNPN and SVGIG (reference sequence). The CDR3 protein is CAWRIRTEYGYTF. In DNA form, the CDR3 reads TGTGCCTGGAGGATCCGGACCGAGTATGGCTACACCTTC. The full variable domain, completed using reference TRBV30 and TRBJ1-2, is SQTIHQWPATLVQPVGSPLSLECTVEGTSNPNLYWYRQAAGRGLQLLFYSVGIGQISSEVPQNLSASRPQDRQFILSSKKLLLSDSGFYLCAWRIRTEYGYTFGSGTRLTVV.

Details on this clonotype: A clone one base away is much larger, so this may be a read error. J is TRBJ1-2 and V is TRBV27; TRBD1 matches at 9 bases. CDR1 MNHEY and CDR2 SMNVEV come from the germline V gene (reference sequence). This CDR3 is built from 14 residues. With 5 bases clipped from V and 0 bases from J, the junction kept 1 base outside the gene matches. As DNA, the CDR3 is TGTGCCAGCAGTGGGACAGGGTCTAACTATGGCTACACCTTC. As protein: CASSGTGSNYGYTF.

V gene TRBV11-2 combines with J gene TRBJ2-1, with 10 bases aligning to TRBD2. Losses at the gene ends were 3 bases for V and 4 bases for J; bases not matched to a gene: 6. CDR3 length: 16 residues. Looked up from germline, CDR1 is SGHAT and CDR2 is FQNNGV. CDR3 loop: CASSFPLAGVYNEQFF. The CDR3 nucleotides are TGTGCCAGCAGCTTCCCCCTAGCGGGGGTATACAATGAGCAGTTCTTC.

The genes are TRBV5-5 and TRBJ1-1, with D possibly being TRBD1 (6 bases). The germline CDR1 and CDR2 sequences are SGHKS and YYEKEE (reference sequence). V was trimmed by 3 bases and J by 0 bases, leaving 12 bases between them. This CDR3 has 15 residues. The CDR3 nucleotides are TGTGCCAGCAGCTCGGGACATCTCGTGAACACTGAAGCTTTCTTT. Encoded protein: CASSSGHLVNTEAFF.

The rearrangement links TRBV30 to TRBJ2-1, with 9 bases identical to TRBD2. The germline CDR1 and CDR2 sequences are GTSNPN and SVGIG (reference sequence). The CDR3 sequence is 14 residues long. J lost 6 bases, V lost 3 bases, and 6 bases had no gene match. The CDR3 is CAWRTGLAGNEQFF. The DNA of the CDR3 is TGTGCCTGGAGAACGGGACTAGCAGGCAATGAGCAGTTCTTC.